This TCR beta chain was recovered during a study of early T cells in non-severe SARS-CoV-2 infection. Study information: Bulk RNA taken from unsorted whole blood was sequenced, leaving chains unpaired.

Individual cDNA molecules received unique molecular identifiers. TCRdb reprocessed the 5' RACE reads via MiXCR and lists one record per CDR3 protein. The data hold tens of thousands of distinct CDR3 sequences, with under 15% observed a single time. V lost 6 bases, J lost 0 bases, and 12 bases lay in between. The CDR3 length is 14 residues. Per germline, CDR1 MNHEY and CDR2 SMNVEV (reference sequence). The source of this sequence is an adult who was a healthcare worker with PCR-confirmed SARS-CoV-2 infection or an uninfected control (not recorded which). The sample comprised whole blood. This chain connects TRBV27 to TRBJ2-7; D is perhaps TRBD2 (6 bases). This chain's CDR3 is CASSPWGGSYEQYF. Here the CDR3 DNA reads TGTGCCAGCAGCCCCTGGGGAGGCTCCTACGAGCAGTACTTC.